Sequencing of this T cell receptor (beta chain) was carried out in a study of T cells after yellow fever vaccination (dated by TCRdb to the late 2010s). For context, the study as a whole: The SMART-Seq v4 Ultra Low Input RNA kit was used to prepare libraries from fractions with low cell numbers. To follow T-cell clones before and after both primary and booster YFV17D yellow fever vaccination, bulk TCR alpha and beta repertoires underwent longitudinal sequencing. Two healthy male donors made up the cohort, one aged 18 to 30 years and the other aged 30 to 40 years. Blood was drawn at multiple timepoints before and after primary and secondary immunization, with bulk PBMC replicates and cell subsets isolated.

Read against the paper, the sample's treatment or condition label means: live attenuated yellow fever vaccine strain. At each blood-draw timepoint, two biological replicates of bulk PBMCs were collected. PBMCs were isolated from peripheral blood using a standard Ficoll-Paque protocol. TriZol was used to extract RNA from bulk PBMCs, CD4 and CD8 fractions, and dextramer-positive and dextramer-negative fractions. The CDR3 numbers 15 residues from cysteine through phenylalanine. Only the CDR3 region is kept as DNA, spanning 45 bases read in frame from base 1. CDR1 and CDR2, per the germline V gene, are SGDLS and YYNGEE. V and J are trimmed by 3 bases and 8 bases, and the gene matches miss 8 bases of the junction. Comment on this clonotype: Its antigen is not yet known. Base-call qualities are not available, and no considerably larger clone is one nucleotide away.

Summary of the overall study and its limitations: The study included only a couple of donors, which limits how far the findings can be generalized. The secondary T-cell response was weaker than the primary response but faster, peaking on day 5 instead of day 15. Most clones expanded after primary vaccination were re-detected after the booster (about 96% of CD4 and more than 70% of CD8), suggesting broad memory maintenance. FACS-sorted repertoires could contain abundant contaminating clonotypes from the bulk population, so computational filtering was required. A small share of clonotypes occurred in both CD4 and CD8 compartments, likely arising from convergent recombination.

TCR cDNA was made using 5'RACE template switching, a step that added a universal primer site and unique molecular identifiers. Priming for cDNA synthesis came from both the TCR alpha and TCR beta constant segments. Two PCR steps were used to amplify libraries, with sample barcodes and sequencing adapters being added in the second step. Sequencing of the libraries was done on either Illumina HiSeq 2500 (2x100 bp) or NovaSeq (2x150 bp). The authors' analysis ran thus. Demultiplexing of reads and collapsing into UMI consensus sequences were performed with MIGEC, and V(D)J alignment was carried out with MiXCR. Vaccine-responding clonotypes were identified with edgeR using replicate PBMC samples, with FDR below 0.01 and a log2 fold change above 5 up to day 15 being required. Bulk clonotypes were assigned CD4 or CD8 identity according to which sequenced CD4 or CD8 repertoire held them at higher abundance. TCRdb's own reprocessing of the public reads used fastp at Q25 and MiXCR and kept productive beta chains. When rows share a CDR3 protein, they turn into one entry using the most common DNA and genes. Clone size and V and J calls follow TCRdb, not the original study. The sample records 450,000 to 550,000 distinct CDR3 sequences, roughly 22% of which are singletons. The ten biggest clones cover about 16% of the sample.

The V gene is TRBV9 and the J gene is TRBJ1-4, with 9 middle bases fitting TRBD1. The receptor was derived from a man aged 18-30 years who received the YFV17D yellow fever vaccine. The sample in question was PBMCs, obtained more than 20 days after the first yellow fever vaccination. The CDR3 has the sequence CASSAGDRVWEKLFF. The DNA reads as follows: TGTGCCAGCAGCGCGGGGGACAGGGTCTGGGAAAAACTGTTTTTT.